This record covers a single T cell receptor beta chain. Its matching antigen is unknown. Each CDR3 protein is one row after TCRdb ran MiXCR on the RT-PCR reads. The sample lists 530,000 or so distinct CDR3 sequences, about 15% seen once, with 11% in the top ten. This CDR3 region has 19 residues. The V end lost 0 bases, the J end lost 1 base, and 21 bases lay between the germline ends. Per the germline V gene, CDR1 is LGHDT and CDR2 is YNNKEL (reference sequence). This record comes from a study of response to subunit inactivated influenza vaccine. Points from the study as a whole: The study's authors posited that every seasonal influenza vaccination enlists few new T cells.

Sequences were derived from PBMCs from blood, sampled about 11 days after vaccination. The chain employs TRBV3-1 and TRBJ2-5; D possibly corresponds to TRBD1 (6 bases). The origin of this receptor is a middle-aged man who received an inactivated influenza vaccine. As DNA, the CDR3 is TGTGCCAGCAGCCAAGATTGGGACAATTGGGGTGGGACCCAAGAGACCCAGTACTTC. This codes for CASSQDWDNWGGTQETQYF.